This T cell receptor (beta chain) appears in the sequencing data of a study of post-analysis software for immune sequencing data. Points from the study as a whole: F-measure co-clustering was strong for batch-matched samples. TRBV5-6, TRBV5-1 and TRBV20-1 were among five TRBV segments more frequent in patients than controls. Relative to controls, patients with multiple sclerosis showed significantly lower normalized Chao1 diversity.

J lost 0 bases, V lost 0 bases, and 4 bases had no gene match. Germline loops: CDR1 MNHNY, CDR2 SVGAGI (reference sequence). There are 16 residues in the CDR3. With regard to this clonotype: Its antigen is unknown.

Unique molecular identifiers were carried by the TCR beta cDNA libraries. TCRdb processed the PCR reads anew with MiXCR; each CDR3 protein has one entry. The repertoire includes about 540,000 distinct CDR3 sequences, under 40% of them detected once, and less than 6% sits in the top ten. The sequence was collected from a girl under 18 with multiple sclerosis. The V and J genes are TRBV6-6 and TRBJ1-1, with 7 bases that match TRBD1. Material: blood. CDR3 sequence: CASSYSGQLMNTEAFF. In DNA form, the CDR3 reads TGTGCCAGCAGTTACTCGGGACAGCTCATGAACACTGAAGCTTTCTTT.